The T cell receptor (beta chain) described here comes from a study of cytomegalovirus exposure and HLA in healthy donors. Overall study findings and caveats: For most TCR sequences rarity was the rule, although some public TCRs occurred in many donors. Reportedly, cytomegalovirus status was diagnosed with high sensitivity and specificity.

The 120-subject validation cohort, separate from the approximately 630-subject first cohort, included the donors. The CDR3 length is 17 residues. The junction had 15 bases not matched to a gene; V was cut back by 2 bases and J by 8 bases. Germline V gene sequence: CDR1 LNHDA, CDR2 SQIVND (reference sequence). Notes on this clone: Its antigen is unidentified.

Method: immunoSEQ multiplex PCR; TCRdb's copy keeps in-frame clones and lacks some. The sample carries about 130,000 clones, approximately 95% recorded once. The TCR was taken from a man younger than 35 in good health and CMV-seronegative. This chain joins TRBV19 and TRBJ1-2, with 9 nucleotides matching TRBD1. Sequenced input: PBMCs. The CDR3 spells CASSIRGAGQGTGGYTF. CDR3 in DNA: TGTGCCAGTAGTATAAGAGGAGCGGGACAGGGAACCGGCGGCTACACCTTC.